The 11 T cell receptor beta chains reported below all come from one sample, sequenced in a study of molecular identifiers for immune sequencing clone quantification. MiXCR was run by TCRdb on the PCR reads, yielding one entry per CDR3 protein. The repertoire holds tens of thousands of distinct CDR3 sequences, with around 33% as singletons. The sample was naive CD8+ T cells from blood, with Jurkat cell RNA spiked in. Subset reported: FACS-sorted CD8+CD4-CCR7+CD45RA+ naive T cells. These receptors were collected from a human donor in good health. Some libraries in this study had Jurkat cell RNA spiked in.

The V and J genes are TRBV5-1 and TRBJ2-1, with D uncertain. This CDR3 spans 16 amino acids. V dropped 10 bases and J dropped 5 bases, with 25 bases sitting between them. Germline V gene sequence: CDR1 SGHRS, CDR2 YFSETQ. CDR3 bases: TGCGCCCGAATTCCGGTCGGGCGTCAGCTAGACAATGAGCAGTTCTTC. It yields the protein CARIPVGRQLDNEQFF.

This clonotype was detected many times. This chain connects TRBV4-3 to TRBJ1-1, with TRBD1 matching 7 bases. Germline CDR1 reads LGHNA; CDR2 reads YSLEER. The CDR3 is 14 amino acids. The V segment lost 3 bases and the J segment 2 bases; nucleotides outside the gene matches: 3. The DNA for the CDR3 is TGCGCCAGCAGCCATGGGACAGTCAACACTGAAGCTTTCTTT. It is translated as CASSHGTVNTEAFF.

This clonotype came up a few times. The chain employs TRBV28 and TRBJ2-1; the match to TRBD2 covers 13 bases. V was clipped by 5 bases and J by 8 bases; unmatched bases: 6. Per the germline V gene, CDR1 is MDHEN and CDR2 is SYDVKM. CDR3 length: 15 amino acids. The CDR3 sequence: CASSTRTSGSYEQFF. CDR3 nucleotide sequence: TGTGCCAGCAGTACCAGGACTAGCGGGAGTTATGAGCAGTTCTTC.

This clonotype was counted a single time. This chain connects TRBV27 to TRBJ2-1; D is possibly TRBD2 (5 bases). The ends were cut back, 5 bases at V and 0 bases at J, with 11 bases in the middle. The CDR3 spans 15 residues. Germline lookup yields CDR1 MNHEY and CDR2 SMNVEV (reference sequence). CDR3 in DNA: TGTGCCAGCAGTACCGGGGTAGGCTCCTACAATGAGCAGTTCTTC. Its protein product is CASSTGVGSYNEQFF.

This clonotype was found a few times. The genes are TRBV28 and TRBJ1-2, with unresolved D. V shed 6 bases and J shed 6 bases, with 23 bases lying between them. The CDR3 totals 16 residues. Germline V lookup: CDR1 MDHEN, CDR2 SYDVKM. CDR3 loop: CASSRLGRQDSNGYTF. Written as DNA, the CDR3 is TGTGCCAGCAGCCGTCTAGGGAGGCAGGATTCGAATGGCTACACCTTC.

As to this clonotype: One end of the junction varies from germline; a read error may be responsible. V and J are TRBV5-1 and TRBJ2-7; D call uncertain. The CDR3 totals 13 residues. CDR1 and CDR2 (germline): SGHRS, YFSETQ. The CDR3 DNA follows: TGCGCCAGCAGCTTCAGCATCTCCCACGAGCAGTACTTC. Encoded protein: CASSFSISHEQYF.

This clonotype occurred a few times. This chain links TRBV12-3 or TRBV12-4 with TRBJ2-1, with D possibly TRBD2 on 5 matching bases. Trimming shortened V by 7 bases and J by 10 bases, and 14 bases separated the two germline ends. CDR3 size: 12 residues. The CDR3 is CASTLRTQEQFF. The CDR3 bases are TGTGCCAGCACCCTTAGGACTCAAGAGCAGTTCTTC.

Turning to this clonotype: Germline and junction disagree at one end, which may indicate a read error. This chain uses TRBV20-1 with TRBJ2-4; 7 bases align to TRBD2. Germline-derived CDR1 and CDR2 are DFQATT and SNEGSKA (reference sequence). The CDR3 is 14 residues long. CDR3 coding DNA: TGCAGTGCTAGTGGCAGGGAGGGCAAAGACATTCAGTACTTC. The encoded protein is CSASGREGKDIQYF.

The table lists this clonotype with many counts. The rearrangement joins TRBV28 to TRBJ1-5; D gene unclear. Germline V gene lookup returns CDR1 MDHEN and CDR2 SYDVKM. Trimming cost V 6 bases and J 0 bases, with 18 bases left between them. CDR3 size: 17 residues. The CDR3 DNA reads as TGTGCCAGCAGACCCCTTGATGGGAGGACTAGCAATCAGCCCCAGCATTTT. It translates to CASRPLDGRTSNQPQHF.

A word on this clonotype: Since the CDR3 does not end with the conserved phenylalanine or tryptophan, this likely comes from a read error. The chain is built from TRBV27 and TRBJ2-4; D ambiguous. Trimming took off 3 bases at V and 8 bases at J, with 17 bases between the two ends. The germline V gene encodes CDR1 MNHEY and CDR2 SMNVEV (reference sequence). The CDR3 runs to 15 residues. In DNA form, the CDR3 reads TGTGCCAGCAGTTTGGGTCGGCAGGCCATGGACATTCAGTACATC. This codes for CASSLGRQAMDIQYI.

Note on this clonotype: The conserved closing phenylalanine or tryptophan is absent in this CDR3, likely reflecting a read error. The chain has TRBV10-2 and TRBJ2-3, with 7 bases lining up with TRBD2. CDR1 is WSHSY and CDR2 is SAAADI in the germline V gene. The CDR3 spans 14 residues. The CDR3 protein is CACSREGPLDTQYL. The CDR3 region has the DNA TGCGCCTGCAGTAGGGAGGGTCCCTTGGATACGCAGTATTTA.